This T cell receptor beta chain was identified during a study of blood T cell repertoires in COVID-19. Looking at the study overall: COVID-19 samples, acute and convalescent, were from the United States, Italy and Spain.

With 2 bases removed from V and 9 bases from J, the gap between germline ends came to 11 bases. The germline V gene has CDR1 MNHNY and CDR2 SVGAGI (reference sequence). This CDR3 has 13 residues. Only in-frame clones appear in the TCRdb table, and some are missing; sequencing was by immunoSEQ multiplex PCR. Seen here are around 170,000 clones, about 85% observed once, and the top ten hold roughly 8%. The sample was PBMCs or T cells enriched from blood (not recorded which). This receptor was obtained from a woman aged 45-60 years who had recovered from COVID-19. This rearrangement joins TRBV6-6 to TRBJ1-5; D not resolved. This CDR3 reads CASSYPPSRPQHF. CDR3 in DNA: TGTGCCAGCAGTTACCCCCCCAGTCGGCCCCAGCATTTT.